This is a list of T cell receptor beta chains from one sample in a study of T cell changes during pregnancy in multiple sclerosis. Profiling relied on immunoSEQ multiplex PCR, and the TCRdb table lists in-frame clones only, not all of them. The profile shows approximately 80,000 clones, 90% to 95% of them singletons. The sample was peripheral blood, taken in the second trimester of pregnancy. The receptors here all came from a female donor in good health, enrolled as a control in a pregnancy study. Each CDR3 is given with its conserved first and last residue. D genes are given only for firm matches. For some rows the clone size is stated as once, few or many, or as a class when expanded; others skip it.

clone_size,j_call,v_call,d_call,cdr3_aa,cdr3_nt
once,TRBJ1-3,TRBV25-1,TRBD1,CASSEYGTGSGNTIYF,TGTGCCAGCAGTGAATACGGGACAGGGAGTGGAAACACCATATATTTT
-,TRBJ1-2,TRBV5-5,-,CASSLDDTGSYGYTF,TGTGCCAGCAGCTTGGATGATACAGGGAGCTATGGCTACACCTTC
-,TRBJ2-2,TRBV7-8,-,CASSLDAALNTGELFF,TGTGCCAGCAGCTTAGATGCCGCTCTAAACACCGGGGAGCTGTTTTTT
-,TRBJ1-1,TRBV2,-,CASTGGVDTEAFF,TGTGCCAGCACGGGGGGCGTGGACACTGAAGCTTTCTTT
-,TRBJ2-7,TRBV28,-,CASSFYGTRDYEQYF,TGTGCCAGCAGTTTCTATGGGACTCGTGACTACGAGCAGTACTTC
-,TRBJ1-2,TRBV5-1,-,CASSLNRDYGYTF,TGCGCCAGCAGCTTGAACAGGGACTATGGCTACACCTTC
-,TRBJ2-5,TRBV4-1,TRBD2,CASSQSGSPETQYF,TGCGCCAGCAGCCAGAGCGGGAGCCCGGAGACCCAGTACTTC
-,TRBJ2-3,TRBV5-1,TRBD2,CASSPGTSGSTDTQYF,TGCGCCAGCAGCCCAGGGACTAGCGGTAGCACAGATACGCAGTATTTT
-,TRBJ2-5,TRBV28,TRBD2,CASSRRRSGVQETQYF,TGTGCCAGCAGCCGCCGTAGGAGCGGGGTACAAGAGACCCAGTACTTC
-,TRBJ1-2,TRBV19,-,CASSIGVNYGYTF,TGTGCCAGTAGTATAGGAGTGAACTATGGCTACACCTTC
-,TRBJ1-1,TRBV28,TRBD1,CASSTSRDRNCFF,TGTGCCAGCAGTACGTCCCGGGACAGGAATTGTTTCTTT
-,TRBJ1-2,TRBV28,TRBD1,CASTSIVRQGARYGYTF,TGTGCCAGCACTTCTATTGTGCGACAGGGGGCTCGGTATGGCTACACCTTC
-,TRBJ1-1,TRBV28,-,CASSDTGGAGKAFF,TGTGCCAGCAGTGATACAGGTGGCGCGGGGAAAGCTTTCTTT
-,TRBJ2-5,TRBV5-6,TRBD1,CASSLVGRGSETQYF,TGTGCCAGCAGCTTGGTCGGCAGGGGGTCAGAGACCCAGTACTTC